This T cell receptor (beta chain) was retrieved from a study of blood T cells in healthy people across ages. Overall study results and limits: Conclusively comparing naive with antigen-experienced cells was impossible with unsorted PBMCs.

The sample holds a few counts of this clonotype. Its cognate antigen is unknown. All donors came from Russia, were Caucasian and healthy, and spanned ages 6 to 90. V lost 5 bases, J lost 5 bases, and 12 bases lay in between. The CDR3 sequence is 14 residues long. CDR1 and CDR2 (germline): MNHEY, SVGEGT. Through a sample-barcoded 5' primer and a J-beta primer mix, a second PCR was run for about 7 to 12 cycles. In TCRdb, the 5' RACE reads were re-called with MiXCR into one record per CDR3 protein. The profile shows approximately 780,000 distinct CDR3 sequences, around 24% of them singletons. These same records also appear under a second study, on T cells of mothers and their children.

Sequenced material: blood. The origin of this receptor is a boy younger than 18 in good health. The chain joins TRBV6-2 or TRBV6-3 to TRBJ1-4; D is ambiguous. In DNA, the CDR3 is TGTGCCAGCAGTCTAGACTTTGAGAATGAAAAACTGTTTTTT. Residues: CASSLDFENEKLFF.